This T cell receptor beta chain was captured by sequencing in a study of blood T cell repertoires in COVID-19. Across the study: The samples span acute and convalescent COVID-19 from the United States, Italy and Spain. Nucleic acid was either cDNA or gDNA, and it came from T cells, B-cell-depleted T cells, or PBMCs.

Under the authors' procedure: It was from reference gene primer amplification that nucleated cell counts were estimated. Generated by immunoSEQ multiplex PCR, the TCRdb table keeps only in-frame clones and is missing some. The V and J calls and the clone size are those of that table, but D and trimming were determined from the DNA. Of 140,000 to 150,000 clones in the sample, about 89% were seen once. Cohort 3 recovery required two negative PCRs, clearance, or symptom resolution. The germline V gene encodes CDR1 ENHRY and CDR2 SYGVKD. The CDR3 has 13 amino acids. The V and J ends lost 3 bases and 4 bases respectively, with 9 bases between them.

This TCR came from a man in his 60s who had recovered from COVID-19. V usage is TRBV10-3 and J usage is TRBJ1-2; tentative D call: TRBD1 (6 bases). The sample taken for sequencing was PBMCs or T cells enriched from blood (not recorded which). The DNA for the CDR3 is TGTGCCATCAGTGATGAGGGGGTCTATGGCTACACCTTC. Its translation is CAISDEGVYGYTF.